This note documents a single TCR beta chain sequence. Antigen unknown. The source of the sample is a study of cytomegalovirus exposure and HLA in healthy donors. Points from the study as a whole: Most TCR sequences were seen very rarely across donors, but some public TCRs occurred in many. Investigators reported 150 to 200 TCR beta chains as tied to cytomegalovirus. The authors later linked a missense DCLRE1C variant to TCR beta V- and J-gene trimming.

Vbeta (60) and Jbeta (13) primers were used in the PCR. Method: immunoSEQ multiplex PCR; TCRdb's copy keeps in-frame clones and lacks some. The table has about 86,000 clones, roughly 83% seen once. Sequenced input: PBMCs. The TCR originated in a woman aged 40 to 50 in good health and CMV-seropositive.

The CDR3 here is CASNPSGGKSDEQFF. CDR3 bases: TGTGCCAGCAACCCCTCGGGCGGGAAAAGCGATGAGCAGTTCTTC. This chain links TRBV9 with TRBJ2-1; possible D gene TRBD2, 6 bases. Germline-derived CDR1 and CDR2 are SGDLS and YYNGEE. The CDR3 length is 15 residues. Trimming took 6 bases from V and 8 from J, leaving 21 bases between them. Combining the CDR3 with reference TRBV9 and TRBJ2-1 gives the whole variable domain DSGVTQTPKHLITATGQRVTLRCSPRSGDLSVYWYQQSLDQGLQFLIQYYNGEERAKGNILERFSAQQFPDLHSELNLSSLELGDSALYFCASNPSGGKSDEQFFGPGTRLTVL.